Each of the 28 T cell receptor beta chains below was sequenced from the same sample in a study of sequential checkpoint blockade in melanoma. TCRdb keeps only in-frame clones here, not all; method: immunoSEQ multiplex PCR. The sample consists of more than 25,000 clones, 85% to 90% of them appearing once. Documented treatment: randomized to nivolumab then ipilimumab (arm A) or the reverse (arm B). Sequenced here: CD8+ T cells sorted from blood (inferred from file names), sampled from a patient given nivolumab and ipilimumab in sequence. These receptor sequences come from a human donor with melanoma.

The chain joins TRBV15 to TRBJ2-1; D perhaps matches TRBD2 (5 bases). Trimming stripped 3 bases from V and 2 bases from J, with 17 bases between. Germline-derived CDR1 and CDR2 are LNHNV and YYDKDF (reference sequence). The CDR3 is 17 amino acids. The CDR3 DNA reads as TGTGCCACCAGCAGGGATGAGGACGGGGATCCCTACAATGAGCAGTTCTTC. It encodes CATSRDEDGDPYNEQFF.

The genes are TRBV5-1 and TRBJ2-7; 9 positions agree with TRBD2. The V segment lost 2 bases and the J segment 7 bases; nucleotides outside the gene matches: 1. This CDR3 spans 12 amino acids. Germline V gene data show CDR1 as SGHRS and CDR2 as YFSETQ. Written as DNA, the CDR3 is TGCGCCAGCAGCTTTAGCGGGGGAGAGCAGTACTTC. This sequence encodes CASSFSGGEQYF. Full variable domain (missing parts from reference TRBV5-1 and TRBJ2-7): KAGVTQTPRYLIKTRGQQVTLSCSPISGHRSVSWYQQTPGQGLQFLFEYFSETQRNKGNFPGRFSGRQFSNSRSEMNVSTLELGDSALYLCASSFSGGEQYFGPGTRLTVT.

The chain recombines TRBV15 with TRBJ1-6; D is unclear. Germline-derived CDR1 and CDR2 are LNHNV and YYDKDF (reference sequence). The V gene lost 1 base and the J gene lost 1 base, with 5 bases spanning the gap. The CDR3 consists of 15 residues. The CDR3: CATSRVQSYNSPLHF. As DNA, the CDR3 is TGTGCCACCAGCAGAGTCCAGTCCTATAATTCACCCCTCCACTTT.

The chain is built from TRBV19 and TRBJ1-1; 7 nucleotides line up with TRBD1. The J segment lost 1 base and the V segment lost 7 bases, leaving 6 bases of the junction unmatched. Looked up from germline, CDR1 is LNHDA and CDR2 is SQIVND (reference sequence). The CDR3 loop spans 14 amino acids. CDR3 in amino acids: CASTPGTANTEAFF. CDR3 nucleotides: TGTGCCAGTACCCCCGGGACAGCGAACACTGAAGCTTTCTTT.

The chain is built from TRBV9 and TRBJ2-1; TRBD1 aligns across 9 bases. The V segment lost 5 bases and the J segment 4 bases; nucleotides outside the gene matches: 1. The CDR3 is made up of 13 amino acids. The germline V gene has CDR1 SGDLS and CDR2 YYNGEE. The CDR3 loop is CASSGQGYNEQFF. Written as DNA, the CDR3 is TGTGCCAGCAGTGGACAGGGGTACAATGAGCAGTTCTTC.

V usage is TRBV19 and J usage is TRBJ2-7; D not certain. The CDR3 is 11 residues long. Trimming stripped 7 bases from V and 7 bases from J, with 11 bases between. Germline V CDR1 and CDR2: LNHDA, SQIVND (reference sequence). CDR3 bases: TGTGCCAGTATGACGGGTCGGGAGCAGTACTTC. It translates to CASMTGREQYF.

J is TRBJ2-2 and V is TRBV9; tentatively, D is TRBD2 (5 bases). CDR3 length: 13 residues. In germline, CDR1 is SGDLS, CDR2 YYNGEE. V lost 0 bases, J lost 7 bases, and 7 bases lay in between. The CDR3 DNA reads TGTGCCAGCAGCGTAGGGACTTACGGGGAGCTGTTTTTT. It yields the protein CASSVGTYGELFF.

The chain has TRBV9 and TRBJ2-2, with 9 positions matching TRBD2. V dropped 3 bases and J dropped 4; count of bases not matched to a gene: 4. The CDR3 contains 15 residues. Germline CDR1 is SGDLS and CDR2 is YYNGEE. The CDR3 spells CASSGAGGPTGELFF. The DNA of the CDR3 is TGTGCCAGCAGCGGGGCGGGGGGGCCCACCGGGGAGCTGTTTTTT.

The V gene is TRBV7-9, the J gene TRBJ1-1; D is uncertain. The V and J ends lost 7 bases and 6 bases respectively, with 9 bases between them. The CDR3 is made up of 11 amino acids. Germline lookup yields CDR1 SEHNR and CDR2 FQNEAQ (reference sequence). Written as DNA, the CDR3 is TGTGCCAGCACCTTGGGAGCTGAAGCTTTCTTT. Translation gives CASTLGAEAFF.

V is TRBV5-4 and J is TRBJ2-3, with 11 bases matching TRBD2. V lost 1 base, J lost 3 bases, and 7 bases stayed unmatched. Germline lookup yields CDR1 SGHNT and CDR2 YYREEE (reference sequence). The CDR3 runs to 17 residues. The CDR3 spells CASSLTSGSLPTDTQYF. For the CDR3, the DNA is TGTGCCAGCAGCTTGACTAGCGGGAGTTTACCGACAGATACGCAGTATTTT. The full variable domain, its missing parts supplied by reference TRBV5-4 and TRBJ2-3, is ETGVTQSPTHLIKTRGQQVTLRCSSQSGHNTVSWYQQALGQGPQFIFQYYREEENGRGNFPPRFSGLQFPNYSSELNVNALELDDSALYLCASSLTSGSLPTDTQYFGPGTRLTVL.

The chain has TRBV9 and TRBJ2-3, with 7 bases lining up with TRBD2. With V trimmed by 0 bases and J by 3 bases, 7 bases remained unmatched. The CDR3 consists of 16 residues. Germline V gene sequence: CDR1 SGDLS, CDR2 YYNGEE. The CDR3 sequence is CASSVAGGRQTDTQYF. CDR3 bases: TGTGCCAGCAGCGTAGCTGGCGGGAGACAGACAGATACGCAGTATTTT.

The count of this clone is one. The rearrangement links TRBV27 to TRBJ2-5; D not resolved. This CDR3 is built from 13 residues. Trimming took 7 bases from V and 1 from J, leaving 10 bases between them. Germline lookup yields CDR1 MNHEY and CDR2 SMNVEV (reference sequence). The CDR3 bases are TGTGCCAGCACCGCACTCCTCCAAGAGACCCAGTACTTC. As protein: CASTALLQETQYF.

The chain employs TRBV7-6 and TRBJ1-6, with a possible D match to TRBD1 (5 bases). The CDR3 length is 13 residues. Per the germline V gene, CDR1 is SGHVS and CDR2 is FNYEAQ. Trimming shortened V by 6 bases and J by 6 bases, and 9 bases separated the two germline ends. Written as DNA, the CDR3 is TGTGCCAGCAGGGGACTGATTAATTCACCCCTCCACTTT. Amino acids: CASRGLINSPLHF.

The chain is built from TRBV30 and TRBJ2-1, with 9 bases matching TRBD1. Per germline, CDR1 GTSNPN and CDR2 SVGIG (reference sequence). The length of the CDR3 is 15 residues. J was trimmed by 10 bases and V by 3 bases; bases with no gene match: 13. Here the CDR3 reads CAWSATPGQGEEQFF. CDR3 DNA: TGTGCCTGGAGCGCTACCCCGGGACAGGGTGAGGAGCAGTTCTTC.

The J gene is TRBJ1-5, the V gene TRBV16; the match to TRBD1 covers 8 bases. The germline V gene encodes CDR1 KGHSY and CDR2 FQNENV. The V gene end was trimmed by 0 bases and the J gene end by 7 bases; junction bases not matched to a gene: 11. The CDR3 covers 17 residues. This chain's CDR3 is CASSQSISGQGAQPQHF. CDR3 sequence (DNA): TGTGCCAGCAGCCAATCGATCTCCGGGCAGGGGGCCCAGCCCCAGCATTTT.

This chain links TRBV27 with TRBJ2-3; D may be TRBD2 (5 bases). CDR1 and CDR2 (germline): MNHEY, SMNVEV (reference sequence). The CDR3 has 14 residues. The V end lost 8 bases, the J end lost 1 base, and 13 bases lay between the germline ends. In nucleotides, the CDR3 is TGTGCCAGCGCGGCGGGCTGGGGCACAGATACGCAGTATTTT. This encodes CASAAGWGTDTQYF.

The chain links TRBV6-5 to TRBJ2-1; 10 bases line up with TRBD2. This CDR3 has 14 amino acids. V shed 5 bases, J shed 9 bases, and the junction held 7 bases outside the gene matches. Germline lookup yields CDR1 MNHEY and CDR2 SVGAGI. CDR3: CASSGSGRAGEQFF. The CDR3 DNA reads TGTGCCAGCAGTGGAAGCGGGAGGGCCGGTGAGCAGTTCTTC.

The genes are TRBV5-1 and TRBJ2-2; 7 bases map to TRBD1. V lost 1 base and J lost 4; bases outside the gene matches: 4. The germline V gene has CDR1 SGHRS and CDR2 YFSETQ. The CDR3 sequence is 15 residues long. The CDR3 spells CASSLMAGGTGELFF. The CDR3, as DNA: TGCGCCAGCAGCTTGATGGCAGGGGGCACCGGGGAGCTGTTTTTT.

This clone was picked up one time. The V and J genes are TRBV19 and TRBJ2-1; D not certain. V lost 1 base and J lost 10, with 8 bases in between. This CDR3 has 12 amino acids. CDR1 is LNHDA and CDR2 is SQIVND in the germline V gene (reference sequence). The CDR3 bases are TGTGCCAGTAGTATAGGCCTTAGAGAGCAGTTCTTC. Translated, it gives CASSIGLREQFF.

This chain uses TRBV7-6 with TRBJ1-6, with D maybe TRBD1 (6 bases). The CDR3 loop spans 15 amino acids. Per the germline V gene, CDR1 is SGHVS and CDR2 is FNYEAQ. The V and J ends lost 1 base and 6 bases respectively, with 10 bases between them. This CDR3 is CASSLVVRGNSPLHF. The CDR3 DNA reads as TGTGCCAGCAGCTTAGTTGTCAGGGGTAATTCACCCCTCCACTTT. Supplemented by reference TRBV7-6 and TRBJ1-6, the full variable domain reads GAGVSQSPRYKVTKRGQDVALRCDPISGHVSLYWYRQALGQGPEFLTYFNYEAQQDKSGLPNDRFSAERPEGSISTLTIQRTEQRDSAMYRCASSLVVRGNSPLHFGNGTRLTVT.

The chain uses TRBV6-5 and TRBJ2-1; 7 nucleotides align to TRBD1. Germline V CDR1 and CDR2: MNHEY, SVGAGI. The length of the CDR3 is 14 residues. V trimming: 8 bases; J trimming: 6 bases; junction bases outside the gene matches: 10. The CDR3 nucleotides read TGTGCCAGCTGCCACAGGGGTGGGCTCAATGAGCAGTTCTTC. Protein: CASCHRGGLNEQFF.

In its sample, this clone was seen once. The V and J genes are TRBV2 and TRBJ1-2, with a tentative D call TRBD1 (5 bases). V dropped 9 bases and J dropped 6 bases, with 14 bases sitting between them. CDR1 is SNHLY and CDR2 is FYNNEI in the germline V gene. The CDR3 is 12 amino acids. The CDR3 loop reads CAREGRGDGYTF. Here the CDR3 DNA reads TGTGCCAGAGAGGGCCGGGGGGATGGCTACACCTTC. Variable domain in full (rest from reference TRBV2 and TRBJ1-2): EPEVTQTPSHQVTQMGQEVILRCVPISNHLYFYWYRQILGQKVEFLVSFYNNEISEKSEIFDDQFSVERPDGSNFTLKIRSTKLEDSAMYFCAREGRGDGYTFGSGTRLTVV.

The CDR3 region is CASSNRLAGNTGELFF. DNA for the CDR3: TGTGCCAGCAGTAATCGACTAGCGGGGAACACCGGGGAGCTGTTTTTT. The genes are TRBV7-8 and TRBJ2-2, with 10 positions matching TRBD2. With V trimmed by 6 bases and J by 1 base, 5 bases remained unmatched. This CDR3 is built from 16 residues. CDR1 and CDR2 (germline): SGHVS, FQNEAQ.

In DNA, the CDR3 is TGTGCCAGCAGGATTCACGGCGGCAGAAATCAGCCCCAGCATTTT. Translation: CASRIHGGRNQPQHF. This sequence joins TRBV27 and TRBJ1-5; no firm D call. V was trimmed by 6 bases and J by 4 bases, leaving 16 bases between them. The CDR3 length is 15 residues. The germline V gene has CDR1 MNHEY and CDR2 SMNVEV (reference sequence).

This chain uses TRBV27 with TRBJ2-7; 10 positions agree with TRBD2. With 0 bases clipped from V and 7 bases from J, the junction kept 12 bases outside the gene matches. Germline CDR1 reads MNHEY; CDR2 reads SMNVEV (reference sequence). The CDR3 has 17 residues. Written as DNA, the CDR3 is TGTGCCAGCAGTTTATCGATCGGGACTAGCGCCTCTTTGGAGCAGTACTTC. Residues: CASSLSIGTSASLEQYF.

This rearrangement joins TRBV28 to TRBJ2-1; 7 positions match TRBD2. V was clipped by 1 base and J by 5 bases; unmatched bases: 5. This CDR3 region has 15 residues. Germline V gene sequence: CDR1 MDHEN, CDR2 SYDVKM. The CDR3 protein is CASSLLRGSDNEQFF. CDR3 DNA sequence: TGTGCCAGCAGTTTATTGCGGGGGAGCGACAATGAGCAGTTCTTC.

For this clone: Its ends do not fully match the called genes, so a read error is possible. The chain links TRBV5-5 to TRBJ2-7; possibly TRBD2 for D (6 bases). CDR1 is SGHKS and CDR2 is YYEKEE in the germline V gene (reference sequence). The length of the CDR3 is 15 residues. The DNA of the CDR3 is TGCGCCAGCAGCCAAGCCTTCCCCGGGGGATACGAGCAGTACTTC. Protein: CASSQAFPGGYEQYF.

This chain joins TRBV4-3 and TRBJ2-2, with 11 bases aligning to TRBD2. Germline CDR1 is LGHNA and CDR2 is YSLEER. CDR3 length: 17 amino acids. V dropped 1 base and J dropped 9; count of bases not matched to a gene: 10. The CDR3 sequence is CASSQGVGSGGDRELFF. The CDR3 region has the DNA TGCGCCAGCAGCCAAGGAGTCGGTAGCGGGGGGGACCGGGAGCTGTTTTTT.